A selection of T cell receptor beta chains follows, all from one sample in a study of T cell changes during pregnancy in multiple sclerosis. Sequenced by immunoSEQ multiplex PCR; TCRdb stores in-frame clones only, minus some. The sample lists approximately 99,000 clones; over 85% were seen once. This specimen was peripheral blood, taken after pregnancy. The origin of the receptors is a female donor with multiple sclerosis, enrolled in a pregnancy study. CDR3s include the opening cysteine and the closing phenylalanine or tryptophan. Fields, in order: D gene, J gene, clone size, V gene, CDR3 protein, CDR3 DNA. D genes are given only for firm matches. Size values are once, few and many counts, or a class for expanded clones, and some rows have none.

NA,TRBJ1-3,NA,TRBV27,CASRSTGSGNTIYF,TGTGCCAGCAGGTCGACAGGCTCTGGAAACACCATATATTTT
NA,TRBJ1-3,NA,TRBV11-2,CASRHTGSTGNTIYF,TGTGCCAGCAGGCACACAGGGTCTACTGGAAACACCATATATTTT
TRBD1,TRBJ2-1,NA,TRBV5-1,CASSLVGTGGSGRDEQFF,TGCGCCAGCAGCTTGGTGGGGACAGGGGGCTCTGGTAGGGATGAGCAGTTCTTC
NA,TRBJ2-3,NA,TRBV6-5,CASSPGTKHTDTQYF,TGTGCCAGCAGCCCTGGGACAAAACACACAGATACGCAGTATTTT
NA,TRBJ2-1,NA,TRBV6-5,CASSLPGEEQFF,TGTGCCAGCAGCCTACCGGGAGAAGAGCAGTTCTTC
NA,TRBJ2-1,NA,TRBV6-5,CASSLQGMGNEQFF,TGTGCCAGCAGTTTGCAGGGAATGGGCAATGAGCAGTTCTTC
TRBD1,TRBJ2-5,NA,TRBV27,CASSRNRGRNAMSQYF,TGTGCCAGCAGCCGTAACAGGGGGCGAAACGCGATGAGCCAGTACTTC
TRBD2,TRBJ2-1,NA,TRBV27,CASSALAGYNEQFF,TGTGCCAGCAGTGCTCTAGCGGGGTACAATGAGCAGTTCTTC
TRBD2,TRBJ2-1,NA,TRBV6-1,CASSELMWSGRAVGNEQFF,TGTGCCAGCAGTGAACTGATGTGGAGCGGGAGGGCGGTAGGCAATGAGCAGTTCTTC
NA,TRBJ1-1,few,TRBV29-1,CSAITGEAFF,TGCAGCGCAATCACTGGTGAAGCTTTCTTT
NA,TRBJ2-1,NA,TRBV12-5,CASAPGVSNEQFF,TGTGCTAGTGCGCCCGGGGTCTCCAATGAGCAGTTCTTC
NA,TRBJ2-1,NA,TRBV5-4,CASRSGLPPNNEQFF,TGTGCCAGCAGATCCGGACTTCCACCCAACAATGAGCAGTTCTTC
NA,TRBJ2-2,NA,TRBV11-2,CASTLARSSAAGELFF,TGTGCCAGCACCCTAGCGAGGTCTAGCGCCGCCGGGGAGCTGTTTTTT
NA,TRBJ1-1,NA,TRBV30,CAWSVSGGSTEAFF,TGTGCCTGGAGTGTATCTGGGGGGAGCACTGAAGCTTTCTTT
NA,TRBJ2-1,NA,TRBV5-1,CASSPQGLYEQFF,TGCGCCAGCAGCCCCCAGGGACTTTATGAGCAGTTCTTC
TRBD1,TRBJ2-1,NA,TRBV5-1,CASSLAGTGKFSSYNEQFF,TGCGCCAGCAGCTTGGCCGGGACAGGCAAATTCAGCTCCTACAATGAGCAGTTCTTC
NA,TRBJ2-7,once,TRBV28,CASSLPEAYEQYF,TGTGCCAGCAGTTTGCCAGAAGCCTACGAGCAGTACTTC
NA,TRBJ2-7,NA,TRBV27,CASSLGQTYEQYF,TGTGCCAGCAGTTTGGGGCAGACCTACGAGCAGTACTTC
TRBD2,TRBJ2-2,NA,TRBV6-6,CASSPTSSSTGELFF,TGTGCCAGCAGTCCGACTAGCTCGAGCACCGGGGAGCTGTTTTTT
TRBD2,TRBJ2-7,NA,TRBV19,CASSMGSGGYEQYF,TGTGCCAGTAGTATGGGTAGCGGGGGGTACGAGCAGTACTTC
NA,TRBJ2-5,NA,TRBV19,CASGTSKTQYF,TGTGCCAGTGGAACTAGCAAGACCCAGTACTTC
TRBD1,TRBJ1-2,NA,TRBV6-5,CASSYMRQGADGYTF,TGTGCCAGCAGTTACATGCGACAGGGGGCGGATGGCTACACCTTC
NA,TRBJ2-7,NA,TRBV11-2,CASSLRDPYEQYF,TGTGCCAGCAGCTTACGGGATCCCTACGAGCAGTACTTC
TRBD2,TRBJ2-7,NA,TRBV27,CASQAGGSYEQYF,TGTGCCAGCCAAGCGGGAGGGTCCTACGAGCAGTACTTC
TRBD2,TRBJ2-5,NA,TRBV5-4,CASSLGAGGETQYF,TGTGCCAGCAGCTTGGGGGCGGGAGGAGAGACCCAGTACTTC
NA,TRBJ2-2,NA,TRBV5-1,CASSPPGGELFF,TGCGCCAGCAGCCCGCCGGGGGGGGAGCTGTTTTTT
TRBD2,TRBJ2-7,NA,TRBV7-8,CASSPGLAVSFTYEQYF,TGTGCCAGCAGCCCGGGACTAGCGGTTTCATTTACTTACGAGCAGTACTTC
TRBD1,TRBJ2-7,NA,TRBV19,CASSPGQVSSYEQYF,TGTGCCAGTAGCCCGGGACAGGTGAGCTCCTACGAGCAGTACTTC
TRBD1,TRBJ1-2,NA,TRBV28,CASSGRDRGRLGYTF,TGTGCCAGCAGTGGCCGGGACAGGGGGCGTCTTGGCTACACCTTC
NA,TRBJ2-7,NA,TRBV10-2,CASNRGNEQYF,TGCGCCAGCAACCGAGGTAACGAGCAGTACTTC
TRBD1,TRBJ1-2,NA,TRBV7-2,CASSIRQGGYTF,TGTGCCAGCAGCATACGACAGGGTGGCTACACCTTC
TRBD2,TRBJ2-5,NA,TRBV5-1,CASSKLAGVGRETQYF,TGCGCCAGCAGCAAACTAGCGGGAGTGGGGCGAGAGACCCAGTACTTC
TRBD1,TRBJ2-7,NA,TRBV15,CATSRAVGRGLNYGEQYF,TGTGCCACCAGCAGAGCTGTCGGCAGGGGGCTTAACTATGGCGAGCAGTACTTC
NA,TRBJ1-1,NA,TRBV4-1,CASSQAPGTTLLAFF,TGCGCCAGCAGCCAAGCACCCGGGACAACCTTACTAGCTTTCTTT
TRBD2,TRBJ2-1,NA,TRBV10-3,CAISDRLVGTTNEQFF,TGTGCCATCAGTGATCGACTAGTGGGGACTACCAATGAGCAGTTCTTC
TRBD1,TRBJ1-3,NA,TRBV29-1,CSVDGTGTGNTIYF,TGCAGCGTTGACGGGACAGGGACTGGAAACACCATATATTTT
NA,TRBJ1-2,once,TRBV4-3,CASSLRAGSSQSNYGYTF,TGCGCCAGCAGCCTCCGGGCCGGGAGCAGCCAATCTAACTATGGCTACACCTTC
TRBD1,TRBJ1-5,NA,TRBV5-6,CASSLQGAQPQHF,TGTGCCAGCAGCTTACAGGGGGCCCAGCCCCAGCATTTT
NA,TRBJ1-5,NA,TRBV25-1,CASSDRQINQPQHF,TGTGCCAGCAGTGACAGACAGATAAATCAGCCCCAGCATTTT
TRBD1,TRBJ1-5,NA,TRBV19,CASILTGSNQPQHF,TGTGCCAGTATCCTGACAGGGAGCAATCAGCCCCAGCATTTT
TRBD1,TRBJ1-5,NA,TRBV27,CASSPGQGHQPQHF,TGTGCCAGCAGCCCGGGACAGGGCCATCAGCCCCAGCATTTT
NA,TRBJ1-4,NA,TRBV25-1,CASSERPGATNEKLFF,TGTGCCAGCAGTGAAAGACCGGGTGCAACTAATGAAAAACTGTTTTTT
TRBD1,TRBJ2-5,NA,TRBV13,CASSSTGKETQYF,TGTGCCAGCAGCTCGACAGGGAAGGAGACCCAGTACTTC
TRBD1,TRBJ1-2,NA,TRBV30,CAWSPGQGNYGYTF,TGTGCCTGGAGCCCGGGACAGGGGAACTATGGCTACACCTTC
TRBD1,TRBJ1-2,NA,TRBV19,CASSFRDRAYGYTF,TGTGCCAGTAGTTTCCGGGACAGGGCGTATGGCTACACCTTC
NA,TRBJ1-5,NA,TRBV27,CASRPGGNSNQPQHF,TGTGCCAGCAGGCCGGGAGGAAATAGCAATCAGCCCCAGCATTTT
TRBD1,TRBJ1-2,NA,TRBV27,CASSTRTGAYGYTF,TGTGCCAGCAGTACCCGGACAGGGGCCTATGGCTACACCTTC
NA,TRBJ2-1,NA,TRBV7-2,CASSPDNAYNEQFF,TGTGCCAGCAGCCCGGACAACGCCTACAATGAGCAGTTCTTC
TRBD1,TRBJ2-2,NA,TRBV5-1,CASSFKSGQGADTGELFF,TGCGCCAGCAGCTTTAAGTCGGGACAGGGGGCCGACACCGGGGAGCTGTTTTTT
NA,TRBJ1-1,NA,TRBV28,CASSPPGQNTEAFF,TGTGCCAGCAGTCCGCCGGGACAAAACACTGAAGCTTTCTTT
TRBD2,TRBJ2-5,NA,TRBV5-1,CASSLARGAETQYF,TGCGCCAGCAGCTTAGCGCGGGGGGCGGAGACCCAGTACTTC
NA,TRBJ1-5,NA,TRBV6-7,CASSLAEGFNQPQHF,TGTGCCAGCAGTTTGGCGGAGGGGTTCAATCAGCCCCAGCATTTT
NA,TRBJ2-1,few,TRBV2,CASITLTGSEQFF,TGTGCCAGCATAACTCTCACAGGGAGTGAGCAGTTCTTC
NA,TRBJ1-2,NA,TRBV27,CASSLAGPNYGYTF,TGTGCCAGCAGTTTAGCAGGGCCTAACTATGGCTACACCTTC
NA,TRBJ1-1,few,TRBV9,CASSVASLSEAFF,TGTGCCAGCAGCGTAGCAAGCCTCTCTGAAGCTTTCTTT
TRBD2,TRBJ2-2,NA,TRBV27,CASTLQRVAGGTGELFF,TGTGCCAGCACCCTACAGAGGGTAGCGGGAGGGACCGGGGAGCTGTTTTTT
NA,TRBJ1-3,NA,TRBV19,CASARKSGNTIYF,TGTGCCAGTGCCAGAAAATCTGGAAACACCATATATTTT
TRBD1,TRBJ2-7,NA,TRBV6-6,CASSITGTGIAYEQYF,TGTGCCAGCAGCATCACCGGGACAGGGATCGCCTACGAGCAGTACTTC
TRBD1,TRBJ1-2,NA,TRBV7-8,CASSLGQGANGYTF,TGTGCCAGCAGCCTCGGACAGGGGGCAAATGGCTACACCTTC